This T cell receptor (beta chain) emerged from a study of early T cells in non-severe SARS-CoV-2 infection. The CDR3 covers 15 residues. Germline values: CDR1 SGHTA, CDR2 FQGNSA. The trim removed 6 bases at V and 3 bases at J, leaving 6 bases unmatched. This clonotype came up a few times. In TCRdb, the 5' RACE reads were re-called with MiXCR into one record per CDR3 protein. Of 75,000 to 90,000 distinct CDR3 sequences detected, about 16% appear once; the ten largest clones hold around 5.1%. The TCR originated in an adult who was a healthcare worker with PCR-confirmed SARS-CoV-2 infection or an uninfected control (not recorded which). The rearrangement links TRBV7-2 to TRBJ2-1, with TRBD2 matching over 9 bases. Sample: whole blood. The CDR3 bases are TGTGCCAGCAGGTTGGGACTAGCAGTCTACAATGAGCAGTTCTTC. Protein sequence: CASRLGLAVYNEQFF.